The clone carrying this T cell receptor beta chain was recorded many times. Its specificity is unknown. The sample belongs to a study of CD8 T cells in ankylosing spondylitis. CDR3 length: 15 amino acids. CDR1 and CDR2 from the germline V gene are MNHEY and SVGAGI. V was shortened by 0 bases and J by 4 bases, with 9 bases between the two germline ends. Study-wide findings and caveats: For ankylosing spondylitis blood, a TCR beta motif of several highly homologous variants appeared characteristic. Significant enrichment of disease-linked clones was reportedly seen in matched ankylosing spondylitis synovial fluid. In the blood and synovial fluid of reactive arthritis, some motif variants had been previously reported.

One entry per CDR3 protein results from TCRdb running MiXCR on the 5' RACE reads. The data hold 250,000 to 350,000 distinct CDR3 sequences, with 8% observed a single time. The chain carries TRBV6-5 and TRBJ2-2; D uncertain. The specimen was blood, either unsorted or a sorted T cell fraction (not recorded which). The source is a male donor with ankylosing spondylitis. Written as DNA, the CDR3 is TGTGCCAGCAGTTACTCGCTAGAGACCACCGGGGAGCTGTTTTTT. As protein: CASSYSLETTGELFF.